The 26 T cell receptor beta chains below were found in one sample sequenced in a study of T cell changes during pregnancy in multiple sclerosis. Generated by immunoSEQ multiplex PCR, the TCRdb table keeps only in-frame clones and is missing some. The sample contains tens of thousands of clones, approximately 90% of which appear only once. The sample here was peripheral blood, taken in the first trimester of pregnancy. The receptors were sampled from a female donor in good health, enrolled as a control in a pregnancy study.

This chain uses TRBV2 with TRBJ2-1; 9 positions agree with TRBD2. The CDR3 extends over 17 amino acids. V shed 3 bases, J shed 2 bases, and the junction held 8 bases outside the gene matches. Looked up from germline, CDR1 is SNHLY and CDR2 is FYNNEI. The CDR3 nucleotides read TGTGCCAGCAGTGATTTTGGCAGCGGGAGGCCCTACAATGAGCAGTTCTTC. It translates to CASSDFGSGRPYNEQFF.

This clone was picked up a small number of times. CDR3 loop: CASSPTSASSYNEQFF. The CDR3 DNA reads as TGTGCCAGCAGCCCTACTAGCGCAAGCTCCTACAATGAGCAGTTCTTC. The rearrangement uses TRBV7-9 and TRBJ2-1; 7 bases line up with TRBD2. CDR1 and CDR2 (germline): SEHNR, FQNEAQ (reference sequence). The trim removed 5 bases at V and 0 bases at J, leaving 7 bases unmatched. There are 16 residues in the CDR3.

This sequence joins TRBV2 and TRBJ2-3; TRBD2 aligns across 9 bases. From germline, CDR1 is SNHLY and CDR2 FYNNEI. V trimming: 3 bases; J trimming: 5 bases; junction bases outside the gene matches: 12. This CDR3 is 17 amino acids long. The CDR3 DNA follows: TGTGCCAGCAGTGAGGTTTCCGCGGGAGGGCGCAGAGATACGCAGTATTTT. Amino acid sequence: CASSEVSAGGRRDTQYF.

This sequence joins TRBV19 and TRBJ2-2; 9 bases are a match to TRBD1. Trimming at V came to 8 bases and at J to 7 bases, leaving 17 bases not matched to a gene. Germline V gene data show CDR1 as LNHDA and CDR2 as SQIVND (reference sequence). The CDR3 loop spans 17 amino acids. The CDR3 DNA is TGTGCCAGTCTTCGGGACAGGGCCACTGCGGCGGTCGGGGAGCTGTTTTTT. Translated: CASLRDRATAAVGELFF.

V is TRBV6-5 and J is TRBJ2-3; D is ambiguous. The CDR3 is made up of 12 amino acids. Trimming left V 8 bases short and J 1 base short, with 7 bases between. CDR1 and CDR2 from the germline V gene are MNHEY and SVGAGI. CDR3 DNA sequence: TGTGCCAGCGGGCAGGGCACAGATACGCAGTATTTT. Its protein product is CASGQGTDTQYF.

This clone occurred once. The chain has TRBV5-1 and TRBJ1-4; 8 bases agree with TRBD1. This CDR3 has 13 amino acids. With 4 bases clipped from V and 8 bases from J, the junction kept 4 bases outside the gene matches. Germline lookup yields CDR1 SGHRS and CDR2 YFSETQ. CDR3: CASSQDRVEKLFF. The CDR3 DNA reads TGCGCCAGCAGCCAGGACAGGGTGGAAAAACTGTTTTTT.

This rearrangement joins TRBV25-1 to TRBJ2-1; TRBD2 might be the D (5 bases). CDR1 and CDR2 from the germline V gene are MGHDK and SYGVNS. Between the trimmed V and J ends, which lost 5 bases and 7 bases, there was a span of 12 bases. This CDR3 has 13 amino acids. The CDR3 here is CASSRLGRNEQFF. CDR3 nucleotides: TGTGCCAGCAGTCGGCTAGGGAGAAATGAGCAGTTCTTC.

The V call is TRBV5-6, the J call TRBJ2-3; 7 bases are a match to TRBD2. Germline V lookup: CDR1 SGHDT, CDR2 YYEEEE. The CDR3 consists of 18 residues. V lost 3 bases, J lost 5 bases, and 18 bases stayed unmatched. The chain's CDR3 is CASSWPGVGREILDTQYF. DNA for the CDR3: TGTGCCAGCAGCTGGCCGGGAGTGGGGCGGGAGATTTTAGATACGCAGTATTTT.

The chain joins TRBV30 to TRBJ2-7; 7 positions agree with TRBD2. Germline V CDR1 and CDR2: GTSNPN, SVGIG (reference sequence). The J segment lost 1 base and the V segment lost 0 bases, leaving 6 bases of the junction unmatched. The CDR3 length is 15 residues. In DNA, the CDR3 is TGTGCCTGGAGTGTCCCGCGCGGGGGTTCCTACGAGCAGTACTTC. Its protein is CAWSVPRGGSYEQYF.

This clone was observed a single time. V and J are TRBV6-1 and TRBJ1-4; D unclear. The germline CDR1 and CDR2 sequences are MNHNS and SASEGT. V was cut by 8 bases and J by 3 bases, with 13 bases left in between. CDR3 length equals 14 residues. The DNA of the CDR3 is TGTGCCAGCGTTCTCCGGGGAGCTAATGAAAAACTGTTTTTT. Protein: CASVLRGANEKLFF.

The CDR3: CASSDPGLGGNYGYTF. The CDR3 coding sequence is TGTGCCAGCAGCGACCCGGGACTCGGAGGCAACTATGGCTACACCTTC. The chain uses TRBV7-2 and TRBJ1-2; D possibly corresponds to TRBD1 (5 bases). The V gene's germline CDR1 is SGHTA and CDR2 FQGNSA. The CDR3 has 16 residues. The V end was cut by 5 bases, the J end by 2 bases, with 18 bases between.

This chain links TRBV7-6 with TRBJ1-3, with TRBD1 as a possible D gene (6 bases). Per the germline V gene, CDR1 is SGHVS and CDR2 is FNYEAQ. This CDR3 spans 13 amino acids. V lost 4 bases and J 4 bases, leaving 8 bases between the germline ends. The CDR3 sequence is CASSSDSGNTIYF. CDR3 nucleotides: TGTGCCAGCAGCTCGGACAGCGGAAACACCATATATTTT.

The V gene is TRBV19, the J gene TRBJ1-1; D is unclear. The CDR3 runs 15 residues. Germline CDR1 and CDR2: LNHDA and SQIVND (reference sequence). V gave up 5 bases and J gave up 5 bases, with 18 bases separating them. DNA for the CDR3: TGTGCCAGTAGTCCGCGTTCGGAGGTGAGGACTGAAGCTTTCTTT. Encoded protein: CASSPRSEVRTEAFF.

The rearrangement links TRBV29-1 to TRBJ1-1; TRBD1 matches 11 bases. This CDR3 is 14 amino acids long. The V gene end was trimmed by 5 bases and the J gene end by 7 bases; junction bases not matched to a gene: 9. Germline CDR1 reads SQVTM; CDR2 reads ANQGSEA. CDR3 DNA sequence: TGCAGCGTTCCGGACAGGGGGCAAGAGATTGAAGCTTTCTTT. Translating it yields CSVPDRGQEIEAFF.

This chain connects TRBV11-2 to TRBJ2-3; 13 bases line up with TRBD2. The CDR3 is made up of 17 amino acids. With 7 bases clipped from V and 3 bases from J, the junction kept 10 bases outside the gene matches. Germline lookup yields CDR1 SGHAT and CDR2 FQNNGV. The CDR3 DNA reads TGTGCCAGCAAAAGACTAGCGGGGGGAGCCATGACAGATACGCAGTATTTT. It translates to CASKRLAGGAMTDTQYF.

The chain uses TRBV18 and TRBJ2-3; possible D gene TRBD1, 6 bases. The germline V gene encodes CDR1 KGHSH and CDR2 LQKENI. The CDR3 has 15 residues. V lost 4 bases and J 3 bases, leaving 14 bases between the germline ends. The CDR3 DNA sequence: TGTGCCAGCTCACTCCGAGTTCAGGGGACAGATACGCAGTATTTT. Translation: CASSLRVQGTDTQYF. The variable domain in full, with the rest retrieved from reference TRBV18 and TRBJ2-3, is NAGVMQNPRHLVRRRGQEARLRCSPMKGHSHVYWYRQLPEEGLKFMVYLQKENIIDESGMPKERFSAEFPKEGPSILRIQQVVRGDSAAYFCASSLRVQGTDTQYFGPGTRLTVL.

The chain carries TRBV25-1 and TRBJ1-2; no reliable D call. Germline V lookup: CDR1 MGHDK, CDR2 SYGVNS. The V and J ends lost 3 bases and 3 bases respectively, with 11 bases between them. The CDR3 has 14 residues. CDR3 sequence (DNA): TGTGCCAGCAGTGAGAATGGCCGCCACTATGGCTACACCTTC. This translates into CASSENGRHYGYTF.

The chain uses TRBV5-5 and TRBJ2-5, with 11 positions matching TRBD2. The trim removed 4 bases at V and 1 base at J, leaving 6 bases unmatched. This CDR3 has 16 amino acids. The V gene's germline CDR1 is SGHKS and CDR2 YYEKEE (reference sequence). The CDR3 nucleotides read TGTGCCAGCAGCACTCGACTAGCGGGGTTCCAAGAGACCCAGTACTTC. Its translation is CASSTRLAGFQETQYF.

The chain has TRBV29-1 and TRBJ1-1; D call uncertain. The germline V gene has CDR1 SQVTM and CDR2 ANQGSEA. Trimming removed 4 bases at V and 2 bases at J, with 14 bases between. This CDR3 comprises 14 residues. CDR3 sequence: CSVGREGRNTEAFF. CDR3 coding DNA: TGCAGCGTTGGGAGGGAGGGCCGAAACACTGAAGCTTTCTTT.

Here the CDR3 reads CASTPGWDQETQYF. The CDR3, as DNA: TGTGCCAGCACCCCGGGATGGGATCAAGAGACCCAGTACTTC. J is TRBJ2-5 and V is TRBV6-1; perhaps TRBD2 as D (5 bases). Trimming removed 7 bases at V and 2 bases at J, with 14 bases between. From germline, CDR1 is MNHNS and CDR2 SASEGT. This CDR3 region has 14 residues.

The rearrangement joins TRBV19 to TRBJ2-2; no clear D gene. CDR3 length equals 10 residues. V lost 10 bases to trimming and J lost 6 bases, with 6 bases between them. Per germline, CDR1 LNHDA and CDR2 SQIVND (reference sequence). The CDR3 reads CATLAGELFF. Here the CDR3 DNA reads TGTGCCACCCTCGCCGGGGAGCTGTTTTTT.

The J gene is TRBJ2-2, the V gene TRBV6-1; TRBD2 matches 13 bases. The CDR3 contains 15 residues. The germline V gene encodes CDR1 MNHNS and CDR2 SASEGT. With V trimmed by 6 bases and J by 7 bases, 5 bases remained unmatched. The CDR3 spells CASSPGLAGFGELFF. CDR3 in DNA: TGTGCCAGCAGCCCGGGACTAGCGGGATTCGGGGAGCTGTTTTTT.

This clone was seen just once. The chain uses TRBV28 and TRBJ2-5, with D possibly TRBD1 on 6 matching bases. This CDR3 is built from 14 residues. The V gene's germline CDR1 is MDHEN and CDR2 SYDVKM. V shed 3 bases and J shed 5 bases, with 13 bases lying between them. The CDR3 DNA is TGTGCCAGCAGTTTGGGGGCGGCGAGGGAGACCCAGTACTTC. Its translation is CASSLGAARETQYF.

The chain has TRBV19 and TRBJ1-4; 8 nucleotides match TRBD1. The CDR3 runs to 16 residues. Germline CDR1 LNHDA, CDR2 SQIVND (reference sequence). The V segment lost 5 bases and the J segment 3 bases; nucleotides outside the gene matches: 8. As DNA, the CDR3 is TGTGCCAGTAGTTCTTGGACAGGGCAGGCTAATGAAAAACTGTTTTTT. It encodes CASSSWTGQANEKLFF.

This clone was found a few times. The gene calls are TRBV2 and TRBJ1-2, with D possibly matching TRBD1 (6 bases). This CDR3 is 14 amino acids long. V lost 8 bases and J lost 3, with 16 bases in between. Germline CDR1 reads SNHLY; CDR2 reads FYNNEI. CDR3 in DNA: TGTGCCAGCGGAAACAGGGTCGGGGACTATGGCTACACCTTC. Its translation is CASGNRVGDYGYTF.

The CDR3 DNA follows: TGTGCCAGCAGCGTAGCGACAGGGGGCTTAGGTGGCTACACCTTC. This translates into CASSVATGGLGGYTF. This chain connects TRBV9 to TRBJ1-2; TRBD1 aligns across 10 bases. V lost 0 bases, J lost 7 bases, and 6 bases stayed unmatched. This CDR3 is built from 15 residues. Germline CDR1 reads SGDLS; CDR2 reads YYNGEE.